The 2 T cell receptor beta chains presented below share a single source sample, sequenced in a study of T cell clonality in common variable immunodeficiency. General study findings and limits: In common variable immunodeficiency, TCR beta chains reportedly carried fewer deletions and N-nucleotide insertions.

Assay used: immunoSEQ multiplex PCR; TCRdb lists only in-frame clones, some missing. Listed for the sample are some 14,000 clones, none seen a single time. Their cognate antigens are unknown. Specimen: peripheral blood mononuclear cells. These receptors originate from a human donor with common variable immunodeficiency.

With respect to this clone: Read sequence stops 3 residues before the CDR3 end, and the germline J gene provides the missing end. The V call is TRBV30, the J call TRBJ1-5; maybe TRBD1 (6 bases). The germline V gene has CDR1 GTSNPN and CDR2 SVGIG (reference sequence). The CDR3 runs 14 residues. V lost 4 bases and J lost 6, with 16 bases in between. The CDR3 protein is CAWTPGHKVQPQHF. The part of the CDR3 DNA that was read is TGTGCCTGGACACCGGGACATAAGGTTCAGCCC.

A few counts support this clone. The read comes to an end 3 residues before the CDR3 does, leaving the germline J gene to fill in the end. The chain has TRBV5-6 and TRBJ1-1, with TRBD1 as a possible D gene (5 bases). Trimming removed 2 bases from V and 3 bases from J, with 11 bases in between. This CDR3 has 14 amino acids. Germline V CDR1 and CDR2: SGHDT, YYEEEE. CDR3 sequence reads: CASSLFRVDTEAFF. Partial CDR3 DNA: TGTGCCAGCAGCTTATTCAGGGTTGACACTGAA.